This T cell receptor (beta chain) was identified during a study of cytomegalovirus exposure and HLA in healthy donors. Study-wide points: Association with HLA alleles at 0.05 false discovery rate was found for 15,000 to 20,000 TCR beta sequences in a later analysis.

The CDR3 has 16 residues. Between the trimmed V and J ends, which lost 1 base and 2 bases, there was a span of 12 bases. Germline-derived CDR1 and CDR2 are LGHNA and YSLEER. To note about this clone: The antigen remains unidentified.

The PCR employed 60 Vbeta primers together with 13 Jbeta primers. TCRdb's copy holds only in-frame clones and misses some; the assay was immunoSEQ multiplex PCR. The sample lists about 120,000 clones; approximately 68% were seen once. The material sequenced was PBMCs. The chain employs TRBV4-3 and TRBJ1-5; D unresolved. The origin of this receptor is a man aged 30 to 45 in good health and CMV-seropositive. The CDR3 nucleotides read TGCGCCAGCAGCCAAGGTATCGAAACGGGCAATCAGCCCCAGCATTTT. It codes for CASSQGIETGNQPQHF.